One and the same sample provided the 3 T cell receptor beta chains below, sequenced in a study of T-cell memory formation after mild COVID-19. TCRdb ran MiXCR on the 5' RACE reads and lists one entry per CDR3 protein. The data contain approximately 260,000 distinct CDR3 sequences, under 20% of them singletons. Material for sequencing was PBMCs or a T cell subset sorted from them (not recorded which). These TCRs come from a man between 18 and 29 years old who had mild COVID-19 (a few samples of this study predate the infection). Cell type and time point are not known.

This chain joins TRBV13 and TRBJ2-7; the D is unclear. The V and J ends lost 5 bases and 5 bases respectively, with 7 bases between them. Germline V gives CDR1 PRHDT, CDR2 FYEKMQ (reference sequence). The CDR3 contains 11 residues. CDR3 in amino acids: CASSKKDEQYF. CDR3 nucleotide sequence: TGTGCCAGCAGCAAGAAGGACGAGCAGTACTTC.

CDR3 nucleotides: TGTGCCAGCAGCTTGGGCCCCCGGGACACAGATACGCAGTATTTT. Translation: CASSLGPRDTDTQYF. This sequence joins TRBV7-9 and TRBJ2-3, with a possible D match to TRBD2 (5 bases). The CDR3 runs to 15 residues. Germline V gene lookup returns CDR1 SEHNR and CDR2 FQNEAQ (reference sequence). V lost 3 bases to trimming and J lost 2 bases, with 12 bases between them.

The sample holds a few counts of this clonotype. The chain has TRBV4-3 and TRBJ2-2; D gene ambiguous. Germline V gives CDR1 LGHNA, CDR2 YSLEER. V gave up 4 bases and J gave up 0 bases, with 18 bases separating them. This CDR3 has 18 amino acids. The CDR3 coding sequence is TGCGCCAGCAGCCTCACCAAAATGGACCTATCGAACACCGGGGAGCTGTTTTTT. Protein sequence: CASSLTKMDLSNTGELFF.